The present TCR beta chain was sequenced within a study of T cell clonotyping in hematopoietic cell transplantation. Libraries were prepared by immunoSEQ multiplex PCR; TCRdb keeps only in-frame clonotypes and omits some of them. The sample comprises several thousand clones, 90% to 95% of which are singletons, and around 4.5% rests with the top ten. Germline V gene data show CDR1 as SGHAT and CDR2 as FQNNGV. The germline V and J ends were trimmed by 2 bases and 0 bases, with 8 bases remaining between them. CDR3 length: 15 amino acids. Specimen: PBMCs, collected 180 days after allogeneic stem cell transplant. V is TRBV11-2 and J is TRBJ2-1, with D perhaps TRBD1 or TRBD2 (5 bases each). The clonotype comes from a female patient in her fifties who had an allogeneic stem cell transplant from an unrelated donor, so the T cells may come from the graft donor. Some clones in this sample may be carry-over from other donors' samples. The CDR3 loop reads CASSLMRGSYNEQFF. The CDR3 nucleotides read TGTGCCAGCAGCTTAATGAGGGGCTCCTACAATGAGCAGTTCTTC.